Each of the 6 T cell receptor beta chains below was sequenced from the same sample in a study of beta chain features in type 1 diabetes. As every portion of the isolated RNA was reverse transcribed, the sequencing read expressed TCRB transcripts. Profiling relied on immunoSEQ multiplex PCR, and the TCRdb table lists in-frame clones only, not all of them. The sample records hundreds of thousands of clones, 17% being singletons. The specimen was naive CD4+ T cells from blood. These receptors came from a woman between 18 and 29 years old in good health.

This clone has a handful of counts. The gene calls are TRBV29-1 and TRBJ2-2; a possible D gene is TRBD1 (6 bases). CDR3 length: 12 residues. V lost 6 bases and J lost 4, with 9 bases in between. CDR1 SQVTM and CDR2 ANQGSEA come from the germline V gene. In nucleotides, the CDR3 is TGCAGCGTGGGCAGGGGCACCGGGGAGCTGTTTTTT. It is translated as CSVGRGTGELFF.

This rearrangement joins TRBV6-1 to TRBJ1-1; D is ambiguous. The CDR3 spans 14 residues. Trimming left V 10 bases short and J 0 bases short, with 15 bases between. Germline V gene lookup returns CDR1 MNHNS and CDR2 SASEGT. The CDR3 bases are TGTGCCATCAGAATCCAAGGCGTGAACACTGAAGCTTTCTTT. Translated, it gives CAIRIQGVNTEAFF.

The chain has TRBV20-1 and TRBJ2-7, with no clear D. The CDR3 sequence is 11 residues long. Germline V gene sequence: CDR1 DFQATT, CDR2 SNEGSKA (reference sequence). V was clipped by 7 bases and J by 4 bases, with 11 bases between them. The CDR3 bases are TGCAGTGTTGACACCGGATACGAGCAGTACTTC. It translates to CSVDTGYEQYF.

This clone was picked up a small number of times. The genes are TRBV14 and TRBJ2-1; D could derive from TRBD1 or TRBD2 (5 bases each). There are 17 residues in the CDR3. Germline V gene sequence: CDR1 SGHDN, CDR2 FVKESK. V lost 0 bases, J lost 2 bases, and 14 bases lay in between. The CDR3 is CASSQDFWMGPYNEQFF. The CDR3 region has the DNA TGTGCCAGCAGCCAAGATTTCTGGATGGGACCCTACAATGAGCAGTTCTTC.

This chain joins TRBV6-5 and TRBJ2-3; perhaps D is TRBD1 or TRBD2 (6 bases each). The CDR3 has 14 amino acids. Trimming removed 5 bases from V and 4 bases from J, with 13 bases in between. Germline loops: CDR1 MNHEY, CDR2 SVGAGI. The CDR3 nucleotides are TGTGCCAGCAGTGTACGGGGGCGAGCAGATACGCAGTATTTT. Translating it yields CASSVRGRADTQYF.

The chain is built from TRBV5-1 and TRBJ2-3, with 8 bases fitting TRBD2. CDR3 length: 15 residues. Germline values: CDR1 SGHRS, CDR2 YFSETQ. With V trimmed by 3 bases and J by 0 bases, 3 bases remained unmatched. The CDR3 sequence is CASSSGLVSTDTQYF. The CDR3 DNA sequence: TGCGCCAGCAGCTCGGGACTAGTTAGCACAGATACGCAGTATTTT. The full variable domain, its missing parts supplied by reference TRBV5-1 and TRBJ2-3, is KAGVTQTPRYLIKTRGQQVTLSCSPISGHRSVSWYQQTPGQGLQFLFEYFSETQRNKGNFPGRFSGRQFSNSRSEMNVSTLELGDSALYLCASSSGLVSTDTQYFGPGTRLTVL.